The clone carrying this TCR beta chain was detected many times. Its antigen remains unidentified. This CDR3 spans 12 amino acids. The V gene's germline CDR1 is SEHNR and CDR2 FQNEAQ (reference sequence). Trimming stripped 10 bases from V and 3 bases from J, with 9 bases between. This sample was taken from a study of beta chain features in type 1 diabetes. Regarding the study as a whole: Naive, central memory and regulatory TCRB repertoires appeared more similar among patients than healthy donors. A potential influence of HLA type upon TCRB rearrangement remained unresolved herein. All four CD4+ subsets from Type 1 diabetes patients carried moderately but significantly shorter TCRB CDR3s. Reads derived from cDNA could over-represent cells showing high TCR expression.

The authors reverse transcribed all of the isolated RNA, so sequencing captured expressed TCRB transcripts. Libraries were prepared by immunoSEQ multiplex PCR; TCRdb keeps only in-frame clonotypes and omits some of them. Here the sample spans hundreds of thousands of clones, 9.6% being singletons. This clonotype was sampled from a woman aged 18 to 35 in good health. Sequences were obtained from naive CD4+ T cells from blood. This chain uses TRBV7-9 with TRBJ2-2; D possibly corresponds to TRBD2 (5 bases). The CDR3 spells CAIAWDTGELFF. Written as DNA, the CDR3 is TGTGCCATAGCGTGGGACACCGGGGAGCTGTTTTTT.